These 29 T cell receptor beta chains were all obtained from the same sample, sequenced in a study of T cells in pancreatic ductal adenocarcinoma (dated 2017 in TCRdb). The protocol used for the library was the immunoSEQ multiplex PCR assay. As stored in TCRdb, this immuneACCESS dataset retains in-frame rearrangements with V and J assigned. A fraction of the clones does not appear; measured against another copy, unresolved V genes explain less than half of the discrepancy, and the remainder lacks a known reason. The sample has over 100,000 clones on record, 90% to 95% of them singletons. The top ten constitute approximately 3.1% of the sample. Pancreatic ductal adenocarcinoma patients who had undergone surgery without neoadjuvant therapy were selected. What was sequenced was PBMCs. These receptors were taken from a human donor with pancreatic ductal adenocarcinoma.

The gene calls are TRBV18 and TRBJ1-5; 7 bases align to TRBD1. Germline CDR1 is KGHSH and CDR2 is LQKENI. CDR3 size: 15 residues. V shed 8 bases, J shed 4 bases, and the junction held 11 bases outside the gene matches. The CDR3 sequence is CASTLTGDSNQPQHF. The CDR3 DNA sequence: TGTGCCAGCACCCTCACAGGGGACTCGAATCAGCCCCAGCATTTT.

The V and J genes are TRBV19 and TRBJ2-7, with D unclear. This CDR3 comprises 14 residues. Per the germline V gene, CDR1 is LNHDA and CDR2 is SQIVND (reference sequence). Trimming shortened V by 1 base and J by 1 base, and 8 bases separated the two germline ends. The CDR3 here is CASSIGANSYEQYF. Here the CDR3 DNA reads TGTGCCAGTAGTATAGGGGCGAATTCCTACGAGCAGTACTTC.

The chain carries TRBV28 and TRBJ2-1, with a tentative D call TRBD1 (6 bases). CDR1 and CDR2 from the germline V gene are MDHEN and SYDVKM. CDR3 length equals 13 residues. Trimming left V 3 bases short and J 6 bases short, with 9 bases between. The CDR3 protein is CASSLWGPNEQFF. The CDR3 DNA sequence: TGTGCCAGCAGTTTGTGGGGGCCCAATGAGCAGTTCTTC.

V gene TRBV11-2 combines with J gene TRBJ2-4, with D perhaps matching TRBD2 (6 bases). Trimming removed 0 bases at V and 7 bases at J, with 13 bases between. Germline CDR1 is SGHAT and CDR2 is FQNNGV. The CDR3 is 15 amino acids. The CDR3 region is CASSLDWRARNIQYF. The CDR3 nucleotides are TGTGCCAGCAGCTTAGATTGGAGGGCGCGGAACATTCAGTACTTC.

The V gene is TRBV10-2, the J gene TRBJ2-7, with a weak D call TRBD2 (5 bases). Deletions cut 3 bases from V and 1 base from J, with 10 bases between. Germline V gene lookup returns CDR1 WSHSY and CDR2 SAAADI. This CDR3 comprises 14 residues. The DNA for the CDR3 is TGCGCCAGCAGTGAACAGCGAGGGTCCTACGAGCAGTACTTC. This encodes CASSEQRGSYEQYF.

The rearrangement uses TRBV6-5 and TRBJ2-3; possible D gene TRBD2, 6 bases. CDR1 is MNHEY and CDR2 is SVGAGI in the germline V gene. Trimming removed 2 bases at V and 2 bases at J, with 11 bases between. The CDR3 length is 15 residues. CDR3 loop: CASSYGGTVTDTQYF. In DNA form, the CDR3 reads TGTGCCAGCAGTTACGGCGGGACCGTCACAGATACGCAGTATTTT.

This chain connects TRBV27 to TRBJ1-4, with 10 bases fitting TRBD1. Germline V gene data show CDR1 as MNHEY and CDR2 as SMNVEV (reference sequence). With 5 bases clipped from V and 6 bases from J, the junction kept 3 bases outside the gene matches. The CDR3 sequence is 14 residues long. The CDR3 spells CASSADRGHEKLFF. CDR3 in DNA: TGTGCCAGCAGTGCAGACAGGGGGCATGAAAAACTGTTTTTT.

This clone was seen just once. This chain uses TRBV5-1 with TRBJ1-1, with D tentatively TRBD1 (5 bases). This CDR3 is built from 15 residues. Germline values: CDR1 SGHRS, CDR2 YFSETQ. V was shortened by 4 bases and J by 5 bases, with 18 bases between the two germline ends. Here the CDR3 DNA reads TGCGCCAGCAGCCCTAGACTTGGAGGGGATACTGAAGCTTTCTTT. It translates to CASSPRLGGDTEAFF.

CDR3 in amino acids: CASRPQGLVDEKLFF. Here the CDR3 DNA reads TGCGCCAGCAGGCCACAGGGCCTAGTCGATGAAAAACTGTTTTTT. The chain has TRBV5-1 and TRBJ1-4, with D possibly being TRBD1 (6 bases). Germline V gene lookup returns CDR1 SGHRS and CDR2 YFSETQ. Trimming removed 5 bases from V and 6 bases from J, with 17 bases in between. This CDR3 contains 15 residues. The variable domain in full, completed from reference TRBV5-1 and TRBJ1-4, reads KAGVTQTPRYLIKTRGQQVTLSCSPISGHRSVSWYQQTPGQGLQFLFEYFSETQRNKGNFPGRFSGRQFSNSRSEMNVSTLELGDSALYLCASRPQGLVDEKLFFGSGTQLSVL.

V is TRBV20-1 and J is TRBJ1-2; perhaps TRBD1 as D (5 bases). The length of the CDR3 is 11 residues. The germline V and J ends were trimmed by 5 bases and 6 bases, with 10 bases remaining between them. Per germline, CDR1 DFQATT and CDR2 SNEGSKA (reference sequence). CDR3 sequence (DNA): TGCAGTGCTGGGCTGGGGCATGGCTACACCTTC. Translating gives CSAGLGHGYTF.

This clone showed up just once. The rearrangement uses TRBV28 and TRBJ2-7; D remains ambiguous. The germline gives CDR1 MDHEN, CDR2 SYDVKM. This CDR3 contains 15 residues. V lost 3 bases and J lost 0, with 12 bases in between. The CDR3 sequence: CASSFVTFGSYEQYF. Written as DNA, the CDR3 is TGTGCCAGCAGTTTCGTCACTTTCGGCTCCTACGAGCAGTACTTC.

The chain has TRBV2 and TRBJ2-7, with 11 positions matching TRBD2. Germline lookup yields CDR1 SNHLY and CDR2 FYNNEI. The CDR3 contains 12 residues. V lost 2 bases and J lost 13; bases outside the gene matches: 4. The CDR3 reads CASSETSGSGYF. The CDR3 DNA reads as TGTGCCAGCAGTGAAACTAGCGGGAGTGGATACTTC.

The CDR3, as DNA: TGTGCCAGTAGTTGGGGTCGGCTAGCGGGAGGTAACTCCTACGAGCAGTACTTC. Translating gives CASSWGRLAGGNSYEQYF. This rearrangement joins TRBV19 to TRBJ2-7, with 11 bases matching TRBD2. The CDR3 is made up of 18 amino acids. CDR1 is LNHDA and CDR2 is SQIVND in the germline V gene (reference sequence). Trimming took 5 bases from V and 0 from J; bases not matched to a gene: 12.

V is TRBV14 and J is TRBJ1-4; TRBD1 aligns across 7 bases. The CDR3 is made up of 14 amino acids. Germline trimming cut 5 bases from V and 8 bases from J; bases unmatched to any gene: 8. Germline V CDR1 and CDR2: SGHDN, FVKESK. DNA for the CDR3: TGTGCCAGCAGCTGGGGACAGCCTAGAGAAAAACTGTTTTTT. It is translated as CASSWGQPREKLFF. Together with reference TRBV14 and TRBJ1-4, the CDR3 gives the full variable domain: EAGVTQFPSHSVIEKGQTVTLRCDPISGHDNLYWYRRVMGKEIKFLLHFVKESKQDESGMPNNRFLAERTGGTYSTLKVQPAELEDSGVYFCASSWGQPREKLFFGSGTQLSVL.

Only one count was recorded for this clone. The chain links TRBV6-1 to TRBJ2-1, with D perhaps matching TRBD1 (5 bases). This CDR3 has 15 amino acids. V dropped 5 bases and J dropped 3 bases, with 14 bases sitting between them. Per the germline V gene, CDR1 is MNHNS and CDR2 is SASEGT. The CDR3 is CASSPDRAFYNEQFF. The CDR3 DNA reads TGTGCCAGCAGTCCAGACAGAGCTTTCTACAATGAGCAGTTCTTC.

J is TRBJ1-5 and V is TRBV28; D perhaps matches TRBD1 (6 bases). Per germline, CDR1 MDHEN and CDR2 SYDVKM. CDR3 length equals 14 residues. The V end lost 5 bases, the J end lost 7 bases, and 15 bases lay between the germline ends. CDR3: CASSRNREGQPQHF. As DNA, the CDR3 is TGTGCCAGCAGTCGCAACAGGGAGGGACAGCCCCAGCATTTT.

The chain links TRBV11-2 to TRBJ2-1; 9 bases are shared with TRBD2. Trimming took 4 bases from V and 6 from J; bases not matched to a gene: 13. This CDR3 region has 17 residues. Germline CDR1 is SGHAT and CDR2 is FQNNGV. DNA for the CDR3: TGTGCCAGCAGCTGGGGGCTAGCGGGATCCAACGGCAATGAGCAGTTCTTC. This encodes CASSWGLAGSNGNEQFF.

This clone was detected once. The rearrangement uses TRBV7-2 and TRBJ2-7; TRBD1 is a possible D gene (6 bases). The ends were cut back, 7 bases at V and 1 base at J, with 14 bases in the middle. Germline-derived CDR1 and CDR2 are SGHTA and FQGNSA. The CDR3 consists of 14 residues. CDR3 DNA sequence: TGTGCCAGCAAAGGGGGTGTCTTTTCCTACGAGCAGTACTTC. Protein: CASKGGVFSYEQYF.

This chain uses TRBV18 with TRBJ2-2, with D uncertain. V lost 3 bases and J 4 bases, leaving 9 bases between the germline ends. The CDR3 spans 14 residues. Per the germline V gene, CDR1 is KGHSH and CDR2 is LQKENI. CDR3 sequence reads: CASSPRFSTGELFF. The CDR3 DNA is TGTGCCAGCTCACCGCGGTTTTCCACCGGGGAGCTGTTTTTT.

V and J are TRBV5-4 and TRBJ2-2; D not resolved. CDR1 is SGHNT and CDR2 is YYREEE in the germline V gene (reference sequence). This CDR3 comprises 15 residues. V was shortened by 3 bases and J by 4 bases, with 13 bases between the two germline ends. The CDR3 sequence is CASSYGVPSTGELFF. The CDR3 DNA sequence: TGTGCCAGCAGCTATGGAGTTCCCTCCACCGGGGAGCTGTTTTTT.

J is TRBJ2-1 and V is TRBV30; a weak D match, TRBD1 (6 bases). Germline CDR1 and CDR2: GTSNPN and SVGIG (reference sequence). The CDR3 extends over 13 amino acids. The ends were cut back, 7 bases at V and 4 bases at J, with 14 bases in the middle. In nucleotides, the CDR3 is TGTGCCTATCGCCGAAGGGGGTACAATGAGCAGTTCTTC. Encoded protein: CAYRRRGYNEQFF.

V and J are TRBV16 and TRBJ2-1; weak D call: TRBD1 (5 bases). This CDR3 comprises 13 residues. Looked up from germline, CDR1 is KGHSY and CDR2 is FQNENV. V was cut by 5 bases and J by 9 bases, with 14 bases left in between. The DNA of the CDR3 is TGTGCCAGCAGCTTTCAGGGTGATGGTGAGCAGTTCTTC. Protein sequence: CASSFQGDGEQFF.

Comment on this clone: The germline gene is not matched at one end of the junction; a read error may be the cause. The gene calls are TRBV11-2 and TRBJ2-3, with 7 bases fitting TRBD2. Germline CDR1 SGHAT, CDR2 FQNNGV. This CDR3 comprises 11 residues. CDR3 amino acids: CASSWTRSSHF. CDR3 DNA sequence: TGTGCCAGCAGCTGGACTAGATCTAGCCATTTT.

The rearrangement links TRBV5-1 to TRBJ1-2; D may be TRBD1 (6 bases). The CDR3 has 16 residues. V was cut by 0 bases and J by 7 bases, with 19 bases left in between. Germline V gives CDR1 SGHRS, CDR2 YFSETQ. DNA for the CDR3: TGCGCCAGCAGCTTGGCCATTTCACAGGGCGGCTTTGGCTACACCTTC. Its translation is CASSLAISQGGFGYTF.

This chain links TRBV18 with TRBJ2-7, with a weak D call TRBD2 (5 bases). Germline assignment: CDR1 KGHSH and CDR2 LQKENI. The V and J ends lost 4 bases and 6 bases respectively, with 10 bases between them. The CDR3 length is 12 residues. The CDR3 DNA reads TGTGCCAGCTCACTACTAGAAGGCGAGCAGTACTTC. This codes for CASSLLEGEQYF. The full variable domain, rest sourced from reference TRBV18 and TRBJ2-7, is NAGVMQNPRHLVRRRGQEARLRCSPMKGHSHVYWYRQLPEEGLKFMVYLQKENIIDESGMPKERFSAEFPKEGPSILRIQQVVRGDSAAYFCASSLLEGEQYFGPGTRLTVT.

The V and J genes are TRBV7-5 and TRBJ2-1; the D call of TRBD2 is as the table states it, not checked on the DNA. TRBV7-5 has pseudogene status. The CDR3 loop spans 15 amino acids. The DNA of the CDR3 is TGTGCCAGAAGCACCGGGACTACAAAGTACAATGAGCAGTTCTTC. It codes for CARSTGTTKYNEQFF.

The chain carries TRBV5-1 and TRBJ2-3, with 11 positions matching TRBD2. Germline-derived CDR1 and CDR2 are SGHRS and YFSETQ. The CDR3 length is 15 residues. V shed 4 bases, J shed 6 bases, and the junction held 7 bases outside the gene matches. The CDR3 here is CASSPALAGEDTQYF. CDR3 DNA sequence: TGCGCCAGCAGCCCTGCACTAGCGGGAGAGGATACGCAGTATTTT.

The chain recombines TRBV7-2 with TRBJ2-3, with D tentatively TRBD1 (5 bases). The germline V gene encodes CDR1 SGHTA and CDR2 FQGNSA. V lost 1 base to trimming and J lost 3 bases, with 8 bases between them. The CDR3 is made up of 14 amino acids. The CDR3 bases are TGTGCCAGCAGCTTAGATTGGACAACAGATACGCAGTATTTT. Translation gives CASSLDWTTDTQYF.

The chain couples TRBV30 to TRBJ2-7; tentative D call: TRBD2 (5 bases). Germline V gives CDR1 GTSNPN, CDR2 SVGIG (reference sequence). CDR3 size: 11 residues. V gave up 2 bases and J gave up 7 bases, with 9 bases separating them. The CDR3, as DNA: TGTGCCTGGAGTCTAGCTCTTGAGCAGTACTTC. It encodes CAWSLALEQYF.